This T cell receptor (beta chain) was recovered during a study of T cell repertoires in cytomegalovirus infection. Study in general: Public TCR beta signature analysis indicated the presence of both CMV infection and matching HLA type.

TCRdb passed the reads through MiXCR, listing each CDR3 protein once. This table has around 900,000 distinct CDR3 sequences, under 40% appearing once. Germline V gives CDR1 LNHDA, CDR2 SQIVND (reference sequence). J was trimmed by 7 bases and V by 10 bases; bases with no gene match: 17. This CDR3 has 15 amino acids. Worth noting for this clonotype: Its target is unknown.

The chain employs TRBV19 and TRBJ1-1, with TRBD1 matching over 8 bases. The TCR comes from a human donor in good health (CMV status not recorded). Some clones in this sample may be carry-over from other donors' samples. Sequencing used cultured CD8+ T cells from PBMCs, obtained from culture after CMV antigen stimulation. The CDR3 DNA is TGTGCCACTGGGGGCCAATCCGGACAGGGACGTGAAGCTTTCTTT. Amino acids: CATGGQSGQGREAFF. Looking up the rest from reference TRBV19 and TRBJ1-1 gives the full variable domain: DGGITQSPKYLFRKEGQNVTLSCEQNLNHDAMYWYRQDPGQGLRLIYYSQIVNDFQKGDIAEGYSVSREKKESFPLTVTSAQKNPTAFYLCATGGQSGQGREAFFGQGTRLTVV.